This T cell receptor beta chain was observed in a study of cytomegalovirus exposure and HLA in healthy donors. V was clipped by 0 bases and J by 3 bases, with 3 bases between them. From germline, CDR1 is LNHNV and CDR2 YYDKDF (reference sequence). The CDR3 totals 12 residues. Method: immunoSEQ multiplex PCR; TCRdb's copy keeps in-frame clones and lacks some. The repertoire consists of fewer than 300,000 clones, with 85% to 90% occurring once and the leading ten covering 0.92%. Of note for this clone: The sample contains more than one DNA sequence encoding this CDR3.

The chain couples TRBV15 to TRBJ2-7; no firm D call. The origin of this receptor is a woman aged 18-35 years in good health and CMV-seronegative. Source material: PBMCs. CDR3 loop: CATSRDRYEQYF. CDR3 coding DNA: TGTGCCACCAGCAGAGATCGCTACGAGCAGTACTTC.